The present entry profiles one TCR beta chain with its context. This sample is drawn from a study of blood T cell repertoires in COVID-19. The wider study: The United States, Italy and Spain were the sources of the acute and convalescent COVID-19 samples.

The CDR3 length is 15 residues. The V segment lost 4 bases and the J segment 7 bases; nucleotides outside the gene matches: 6. Looked up from germline, CDR1 is LGHNA and CDR2 is YSLEER. Assay used: immunoSEQ multiplex PCR; TCRdb lists only in-frame clones, some missing. The sample holds 88,000 or so clones; about 88% are singletons and the top ten take under 8%. The chain employs TRBV4-3 and TRBJ1-4; TRBD1 matches at 10 bases. The receptor was isolated from a man aged 55 to 70 with acute or convalescent COVID-19. The sequenced material came from peripheral blood. Here the CDR3 DNA reads TGCGCCAGCAGCCGAGGGGGACAGGGGTTTGAAAAACTGTTTTTT. Protein: CASSRGGQGFEKLFF.